This record looks at one TCR beta chain sequence and its context. Its antigen is unknown. Base qualities are not recorded, but no much larger clone differs from it by a single base. This sample stems from a study of T cell changes during pregnancy in multiple sclerosis (dated by TCRdb to between 2018 and 2020). Study-level background: Changes in the T cell repertoire over the course of pregnancy were examined in this study in women with multiple sclerosis.

Library construction relied on the immunoSEQ multiplex PCR assay. TCRdb re-hosts the immuneACCESS table, in-frame sequences only. Its copies lack some clones; in the studies checked, an unresolved V gene accounts for under half of them, and the cause for the rest is not known. The sample data list about 100,000 clones, and about 93% of these were observed just once. Roughly 0.95% of the sample rests with the top ten. The receptor was derived from a female donor with multiple sclerosis, enrolled in a pregnancy study. Sequencing used peripheral blood, obtained after pregnancy.

The CDR3 sequence is CASSLTGGNEQFF. Here is the DNA: TGTGCCAGTAGTTTGACAGGGGGTAATGAGCAGTTCTTC. The V gene is TRBV19 and the J gene is TRBJ2-1, with 9 bases in between that match TRBD1. The germline V gene (reference sequence) gives CDR1 as LNHDA and CDR2 as SQIVND. From cysteine to phenylalanine, the CDR3 is 13 amino acids long. Only the CDR3 region is kept as DNA, spanning 39 bases read in frame from base 1. Trimmed from V: 5 bases; trimmed from J: 7 bases; junction bases lacking a gene match: 3.